These T cell receptor beta chains were read from a single sample in a study of T-cell reconstitution after alpha-beta-depleted transplantation in children. From the PCR reads, TCRdb called clonotypes with MiXCR, one entry per CDR3 protein. The sample has approximately 630,000 distinct CDR3 sequences, about 12% seen once; the top ten hold 0.65% to 0.9%. The sample was PBMCs, taken before TCRalphabeta/CD19-depleted stem cell transplant. The receptors here all came from a girl aged 2-15 years with congenital amegakaryocytic thrombocytopenia, due to receive a stem cell transplant. CDR3s leave out the opening cysteine and the closing phenylalanine or tryptophan. A D gene is named only where the DNA matches it firmly. Clone size is stated in some rows and not others, as once, few, many or a class when expanded.

CDR3aa | j_gene | d_gene | abundance | v_gene
SVEVGRDTQY | TRBJ2-3 | NA | NA | TRBV29-1
SVELQGPSYEQY | TRBJ2-7 | NA | many | TRBV29-1
ASRMASGILSYEQY | TRBJ2-7 | TRBD2 | many | TRBV27
ASSSPPRNDEQY | TRBJ2-7 | NA | few | TRBV12-3/TRBV12-4
ASRPNGSPSYEQY | TRBJ2-7 | NA | many | TRBV7-2
SAIRTGGITDTQY | TRBJ2-3 | TRBD1 | few | TRBV20-1
SAIRSDGRGGYT | TRBJ1-2 | NA | few | TRBV20-1
ASSPDTSRSSYNEQF | TRBJ2-1 | NA | NA | TRBV18
SARTSGMSHEQF | TRBJ2-1 | TRBD2 | NA | TRBV20-1
SAKRGLTYEQY | TRBJ2-7 | TRBD2 | NA | TRBV29-1
SAHHARGADEQY | TRBJ2-7 | NA | NA | TRBV20-1
ASLSERAGELF | TRBJ2-2 | NA | few | TRBV5-1
AIGGNTGELF | TRBJ2-2 | NA | many | TRBV10-3
ASSQWSGRAGELF | TRBJ2-2 | TRBD2 | few | TRBV4-1
ASSFGSGRVRELF | TRBJ2-2 | TRBD2 | NA | TRBV7-2
SAKADQGPYTGELF | TRBJ2-2 | NA | few | TRBV20-1
ASRVVQETQY | TRBJ2-5 | NA | many | TRBV2
SVEFDRETQY | TRBJ2-5 | NA | NA | TRBV29-1
ASRAIGGAYEQY | TRBJ2-7 | NA | few | TRBV27
ASSLASGQVEQY | TRBJ2-7 | NA | few | TRBV5-1
ASSPSVGGTDTQY | TRBJ2-3 | NA | NA | TRBV7-6
ASSSFLAGEYTGELF | TRBJ2-2 | TRBD2 | NA | TRBV12-3/TRBV12-4
ASSPLASGRAISYNEQF | TRBJ2-1 | TRBD2 | NA | TRBV27
ASSLRQAGAYNEQF | TRBJ2-1 | NA | many | TRBV5-1
ASRDGRGSYEQY | TRBJ2-7 | NA | many | TRBV4-1
ASSHDGSDEKLF | TRBJ1-4 | NA | few | TRBV7-9
ASSLGQGSGYT | TRBJ1-2 | NA | NA | TRBV5-1
SVEDMAEETQY | TRBJ2-5 | NA | few | TRBV29-1
ATSDSGLAGPGELF | TRBJ2-2 | TRBD2 | NA | TRBV24-1
ASSKGPTNTGELF | TRBJ2-2 | NA | few | TRBV5-1
ASSFGTGTNEQF | TRBJ2-1 | NA | many | TRBV5-4
ASTSGTGLEQY | TRBJ2-7 | TRBD1 | few | TRBV3-1
SARVQGSTEAF | TRBJ1-1 | NA | many | TRBV20-1
ASSNIHLGTSGTYEQY | TRBJ2-7 | TRBD2 | few | TRBV28
SAIPAGAADTQY | TRBJ2-3 | TRBD2 | few | TRBV20-1
ASSLDMRNTGELF | TRBJ2-2 | NA | many | TRBV5-1
ASSHRTARSTDTQY | TRBJ2-3 | NA | few | TRBV14
ASSQTGVLVQPQH | TRBJ1-5 | NA | few | TRBV28
SVEDPEIPGYT | TRBJ1-2 | NA | NA | TRBV29-1
SARDLGGVGGYT | TRBJ1-2 | NA | NA | TRBV20-1
ASRQGGNTGELF | TRBJ2-2 | NA | NA | TRBV2
ASTLGTVGYEQY | TRBJ2-7 | NA | many | TRBV28
ASRHPAQETQY | TRBJ2-5 | NA | NA | TRBV19
ASSNRASANTGELF | TRBJ2-2 | NA | many | TRBV5-1
ASSVGGASGNTIY | TRBJ1-3 | NA | NA | TRBV9
SARASGTTDTQY | TRBJ2-3 | TRBD2 | many | TRBV20-1
ASSPGLARKETQY | TRBJ2-5 | TRBD2 | many | TRBV4-1
ASSLANGNTEAF | TRBJ1-1 | NA | many | TRBV7-6
SAGPRTGGKRTDTQY | TRBJ2-3 | TRBD1 | few | TRBV20-1
ASSPRIGGNTDTQY | TRBJ2-3 | NA | NA | TRBV5-1
ASTLQGSGYT | TRBJ1-2 | NA | many | TRBV12-3/TRBV12-4
AISSTRTSGGEQF | TRBJ2-1 | TRBD2 | few | TRBV10-3
SVEQLAGVHEQY | TRBJ2-7 | TRBD2 | many | TRBV29-1
ASSDTGHYGYT | TRBJ1-2 | NA | NA | TRBV25-1
ASSGLSYEQY | TRBJ2-7 | NA | many | TRBV12-3/TRBV12-4
ASSYLGLANYGYT | TRBJ1-2 | NA | many | TRBV6-5
ASSSLGQGNNEQF | TRBJ2-1 | NA | few | TRBV7-9
ASILGPTGGELF | TRBJ2-2 | NA | few | TRBV5-8
SAFPGLAGGFGTQY | TRBJ2-5 | TRBD2 | NA | TRBV20-1